The 2 T cell receptor beta chains reported below all come from one sample, sequenced in a study of cytomegalovirus exposure and HLA in healthy donors. Vbeta (60) and Jbeta (13) primers were used in the PCR. Sequencing used immunoSEQ multiplex PCR; TCRdb keeps in-frame clones, though not all of them. In the table there are about 130,000 clones, roughly 82% of which are singletons. The specimen sequenced was PBMCs. The receptors were sampled from a man aged 45-60 years in good health and CMV-seronegative.

This rearrangement joins TRBV14 to TRBJ1-4; 8 nucleotides match TRBD1. The CDR3 totals 17 residues. Looked up from germline, CDR1 is SGHDN and CDR2 is FVKESK. The ends lost 5 bases at V and 0 bases at J; junction bases unmatched: 8. CDR3 sequence: CASSNRQGTTTNEKLFF. In nucleotides, the CDR3 is TGTGCCAGCAGCAACAGACAGGGGACGACAACTAATGAAAAACTGTTTTTT.

The rearrangement joins TRBV9 to TRBJ1-1; 8 positions match TRBD1. Per germline, CDR1 SGDLS and CDR2 YYNGEE. Losses at the gene ends were 3 bases for V and 3 bases for J; bases not matched to a gene: 10. This CDR3 is built from 16 residues. In DNA form, the CDR3 reads TGTGCCAGCAGCGCAGCCCCCGACAGGGGTCACACTGAAGCTTTCTTT. This gives the protein CASSAAPDRGHTEAFF.